This T cell receptor (beta chain) was captured in a study of metastatic and nonmetastatic thyroid tumors. In germline, CDR1 is LGHDT, CDR2 YNNKEL (reference sequence). The CDR3 has 14 amino acids. The ends were cut back, 5 bases at V and 7 bases at J, with 15 bases in the middle. All patients were treatment-naive before thyroid surgery. This clone was counted many times. In the original processing: The study took CDR3 differences across clinicopathological groups and made a distant-metastasis classifier for papillary thyroid cancer from them. TCRdb re-called the PCR reads through MiXCR. The authors' filters were not applied to this entry. Among tens of thousands of clones listed, more than 9% were seen once.

The chain has TRBV3-1 and TRBJ2-4; the D gene could be TRBD1 or TRBD2 (6 bases each). The TCR sequence derives from a male donor with papillary thyroid cancer or a benign thyroid nodule (not recorded which). Some clones in this sample may be carry-over from other donors' samples. Sequences were obtained from blood. In DNA, the CDR3 is TGTGCCAGCAGCGAGGGGGGCGGTGGGAACATTCAGTACTTC. Amino acids: CASSEGGGGNIQYF. Variable domain in full (rest from reference TRBV3-1 and TRBJ2-4): DTAVSQTPKYLVTQMGNDKSIKCEQNLGHDTMYWYKQDSKKFLKIMFSYNNKELIINETVPNRFSPKSPDKAHLNLHINSLELGDSAVYFCASSEGGGGNIQYFGAGTRLSVL.